This T cell receptor beta chain appears in the sequencing data of a study of OX40 agonist ivuxolimab in advanced cancers. General study findings and limits: Certain nonresponding patients likewise had low normalized T-cell clonal expansion. More expanded clones were found, on average, in CD8+ than in CD4+ T cells.

Prior autoimmune disease or systemic immunosuppression barred patients. Germline V gives CDR1 MGHDK, CDR2 SYGVNS. There are 17 residues in the CDR3. The V segment lost 5 bases and the J segment 2 bases; nucleotides outside the gene matches: 9. Libraries were prepared by immunoSEQ multiplex PCR; TCRdb keeps only in-frame clonotypes and omits some of them. Seen here are more than 20,000 clones, 75% to 90% observed once, and the top ten hold 20% to 25%. About this clone itself: The target antigen is unknown.

This TCR was recovered from an adult with an advanced solid tumor such as melanoma, head and neck, liver or kidney cancer. The source was CD4+ or CD8+ T cells sorted from blood, collected in a trial of the OX40 agonist ivuxolimab. The chain has TRBV25-1 and TRBJ2-1; TRBD2 agrees at 10 bases. The CDR3 protein is CASSTGASGGPYNEQFF. The CDR3, as DNA: TGTGCCAGCAGTACCGGTGCTAGCGGGGGACCCTACAATGAGCAGTTCTTC.